One and the same sample provided the 11 T cell receptor beta chains below, sequenced in a study of PD-1 blockade in classical Hodgkin lymphoma. Time point given: cycle 4 day 1 (C4D1), after 5 to 7 weeks of nivolumab. No patient escaped relapse after autologous stem cell transplantation, and brentuximab vedotin exposure varied. The CD4+ T cells used were purified from thawed PBMCs through magnetic negative selection. Assay used: immunoSEQ multiplex PCR; TCRdb lists only in-frame clones, some missing. In the table there are approximately 20,000 clones, 83% of which are singletons. The specimen comprised CD4+ T cells from blood, sampled before the fourth cycle of nivolumab. The source is a human donor with classical Hodgkin lymphoma.

V is TRBV5-1 and J is TRBJ2-1; D is possibly TRBD2 (6 bases). The germline V and J ends were trimmed by 5 bases and 0 bases, with 9 bases remaining between them. This CDR3 region has 14 residues. Germline V gene lookup returns CDR1 SGHRS and CDR2 YFSETQ. The CDR3 protein is CASSWRDSYNEQFF. The CDR3 nucleotides are TGCGCCAGCAGTTGGCGGGACTCCTACAATGAGCAGTTCTTC.

In regard to this clone: This CDR3 is also generated by other DNA sequences in the sample. The chain recombines TRBV6-1 with TRBJ2-7, with D possibly being TRBD1 or TRBD2 (5 bases each). Deletions cut 3 bases from V and 4 bases from J, with 10 bases between. This CDR3 spans 13 amino acids. Germline CDR1 reads MNHNS; CDR2 reads SASEGT. The CDR3 region has the DNA TGTGCCAGCAGTGATGGGACCTCTTACGAGCAGTACTTC. Translating gives CASSDGTSYEQYF.

J is TRBJ2-5 and V is TRBV7-3; a possible D gene is TRBD2 (6 bases). Trimming removed 1 base from V and 0 bases from J, with 9 bases in between. Per the germline V gene, CDR1 is SGHTA and CDR2 is FQGTGA. This CDR3 comprises 15 residues. The CDR3 reads CASSLRGVHQETQYF. The CDR3 DNA sequence: TGTGCCAGCAGCTTAAGGGGGGTACACCAAGAGACCCAGTACTTC.

The rearrangement links TRBV7-2 to TRBJ2-5; a weak D match, TRBD2 (6 bases). The germline V gene has CDR1 SGHTA and CDR2 FQGNSA. V dropped 3 bases and J dropped 5 bases, with 16 bases sitting between them. The CDR3 consists of 15 residues. The CDR3: CASSFGGAREETQYF. CDR3 nucleotides: TGTGCCAGCAGCTTTGGAGGGGCCAGGGAGGAGACCCAGTACTTC.

This clone has just one count. The V and J genes are TRBV2 and TRBJ1-2; a weak D match, TRBD1 (5 bases). Germline V gene sequence: CDR1 SNHLY, CDR2 FYNNEI. CDR3 size: 15 residues. The V end was cut by 7 bases, the J end by 6 bases, with 21 bases between. This CDR3 reads CASILDKTSRDGYTF. The CDR3 DNA reads as TGTGCCAGCATACTGGACAAAACATCGAGGGATGGCTACACCTTC.

J is TRBJ2-3 and V is TRBV6-1; D unresolved. CDR1 and CDR2 (germline): MNHNS, SASEGT. This CDR3 comprises 13 residues. V was cut by 0 bases and J by 7 bases, with 8 bases left in between. The CDR3 DNA sequence: TGTGCCAGCAGTGAAGCGGGTTATTATACGCAGTATTTT. Encoded protein: CASSEAGYYTQYF.

The chain employs TRBV5-6 and TRBJ1-5, with 7 bases identical to TRBD1. The CDR3 length is 13 residues. Germline CDR1 and CDR2: SGHDT and YYEEEE. Losses at the gene ends were 6 bases for V and 7 bases for J; bases not matched to a gene: 7. The CDR3 nucleotides read TGTGCCAGCACCAGGGGGGGGAGACAGCCCCAGCATTTT. Translation gives CASTRGGRQPQHF.

The chain uses TRBV5-1 and TRBJ2-5; D possibly corresponds to TRBD1 (6 bases). CDR1 is SGHRS, CDR2 YFSETQ, per germline. The CDR3 consists of 16 residues. The V end was cut by 8 bases, the J end by 5 bases, with 25 bases between. CDR3 coding DNA: TGCGCCAGTGGCTTGACAGGTCTAGGTCTACAGGAGACCCAGTACTTC. This codes for CASGLTGLGLQETQYF.

The CDR3 sequence is CASSLNRAFNYGYTF. DNA for the CDR3: TGTGCCAGCTCCCTGAACAGGGCTTTTAACTATGGCTACACCTTC. The rearrangement links TRBV2 to TRBJ1-2; D might be TRBD1 (6 bases). This CDR3 spans 15 amino acids. From germline, CDR1 is SNHLY and CDR2 FYNNEI. The V gene lost 8 bases and the J gene lost 1 base, with 17 bases spanning the gap.

CDR3 bases: TGTGCCAGCAGTTACGCGGGAGGGACCTACGAGCAGTACTTC. Translated: CASSYAGGTYEQYF. The chain combines TRBV27 with TRBJ2-7, with TRBD2 matching 9 bases. The length of the CDR3 is 14 residues. Germline V lookup: CDR1 MNHEY, CDR2 SMNVEV (reference sequence). The ends lost 4 bases at V and 2 bases at J; junction bases unmatched: 3.

The chain combines TRBV4-2 with TRBJ2-7; TRBD2 aligns across 16 bases. Germline CDR1 and CDR2: LGHNA and YNFKEQ. Trimming cost V 1 base and J 1 base; bases outside gene matches: 7. There are 19 residues in the CDR3. Written as DNA, the CDR3 is TGTGCCAGCAGCCAAGCCGGGACTAGCGGGAGGGCCGGGTCCTACGAGCAGTACTTC. It codes for CASSQAGTSGRAGSYEQYF.